One sample yielded the 8 T cell receptor beta chains listed below, sequenced in a study of T cell changes during pregnancy in multiple sclerosis (dated by TCRdb to between 2019 and 2020). The protocol used for the library was the immunoSEQ multiplex PCR assay. TCRdb limited this immuneACCESS table to in-frame rearrangements with V and J called. A share of clones is missing; checked studies link under half to unresolved V genes, and the rest is unexplained. This sample lists roughly 50,000 clones; 94% were detected once. Together, the top ten hold about 3.5% of the sample. The sequencing used CD8+ T cells from peripheral blood mononuclear cells, collected in the third trimester of pregnancy. Source of these receptors: a female donor with multiple sclerosis, enrolled in a pregnancy study.

This clone counts as medium-sized. The sample contains more than one DNA sequence encoding this CDR3. The genes are TRBV4-2 and TRBJ2-6; D is possibly TRBD1 (5 bases). Germline CDR1 is LGHNA and CDR2 is YNFKEQ. The V gene lost 0 bases and the J gene lost 4 bases, with 10 bases spanning the gap. The CDR3 spans 16 residues. The CDR3, as DNA: TGTGCCAGCAGCCAAGAGCAGGGATCCGGGGCCAACGTCCTGACTTTC. As protein: CASSQEQGSGANVLTF.

The gene calls are TRBV11-2 and TRBJ2-7; TRBD2 might be the D (5 bases). Germline V CDR1 and CDR2: SGHAT, FQNNGV. The V gene lost 3 bases and the J gene lost 5 bases, with 17 bases spanning the gap. The CDR3 is made up of 15 amino acids. The CDR3 protein is CASSFASGGGDEQYF. In DNA, the CDR3 is TGTGCCAGCAGCTTCGCAAGCGGAGGAGGCGACGAGCAGTACTTC. Using reference TRBV11-2 and TRBJ2-7 for the parts outside the CDR3, the full variable domain is EAGVAQSPRYKIIEKRQSVAFWCNPISGHATLYWYQQILGQGPKLLIQFQNNGVVDDSQLPKDRFSAERLKGVDSTLKIQPAKLEDSAVYLCASSFASGGGDEQYFGPGTRLTVT.

This clone was counted ten times or more. This chain uses TRBV7-6 with TRBJ2-7; TRBD2 is a possible D gene (5 bases). The CDR3 extends over 13 amino acids. Germline V gene data show CDR1 as SGHVS and CDR2 as FNYEAQ. With 5 bases removed from V and 3 bases from J, the gap between germline ends came to 11 bases. The CDR3 spells CASSAGPNYEQYF. CDR3 bases: TGTGCCAGCAGCGCGGGCCCGAACTACGAGCAGTACTTC.

The rearrangement joins TRBV4-1 to TRBJ1-4, with 8 bases aligning to TRBD1. The J segment lost 0 bases and the V segment lost 3 bases, leaving 3 bases of the junction unmatched. The V gene's germline CDR1 is MGHRA and CDR2 YSYEKL. This CDR3 is built from 16 residues. The CDR3 reads CASSHLQGATNEKLFF. The CDR3 DNA reads as TGCGCCAGCAGCCATTTACAGGGGGCAACTAATGAAAAACTGTTTTTT.

The rearrangement uses TRBV4-1 and TRBJ2-1; D might be TRBD2 (5 bases). V gave up 1 base and J gave up 4 bases, with 11 bases separating them. The V gene's germline CDR1 is MGHRA and CDR2 YSYEKL. This CDR3 comprises 15 residues. The CDR3: CASSQAPPGYNEQFF. The CDR3 nucleotides are TGCGCCAGCAGCCAAGCTCCGCCGGGGTACAATGAGCAGTTCTTC.

This sequence joins TRBV27 and TRBJ2-7, with 8 bases lining up with TRBD1. The CDR3 is made up of 12 amino acids. J lost 6 bases, V lost 6 bases, and 4 bases had no gene match. Germline values: CDR1 MNHEY, CDR2 SMNVEV (reference sequence). CDR3: CASRAGQGEQYF. The CDR3 DNA follows: TGTGCCAGCAGGGCAGGACAGGGCGAGCAGTACTTC.

This chain links TRBV29-1 with TRBJ2-7; D remains unclear. The V gene's germline CDR1 is SQVTM and CDR2 ANQGSEA. Trimming stripped 2 bases from V and 3 bases from J, with 8 bases between. The CDR3 spans 12 residues. CDR3: CSVEIEDYEQYF. The CDR3 coding sequence is TGCAGCGTTGAAATAGAGGACTACGAGCAGTACTTC.

This rearrangement joins TRBV9 to TRBJ2-1, with unresolved D. Per germline, CDR1 SGDLS and CDR2 YYNGEE. Trimming took 0 bases from V and 7 from J, leaving 8 bases between them. This CDR3 has 13 residues. This CDR3 is CASSVGARNEQFF. CDR3 DNA: TGTGCCAGCAGCGTAGGTGCTAGGAATGAGCAGTTCTTC.